One sample yielded the 26 T cell receptor beta chains listed below, sequenced in a study of blood T cell repertoires in COVID-19. The table came from immunoSEQ multiplex PCR; TCRdb's copy has only in-frame clones and leaves some out. Of around 31,000 clones in the sample, roughly nine tenths were seen once. The specimen was peripheral blood. The receptor source for this set is a man older than 75 with acute or convalescent COVID-19.

A single count supports this clone. J is TRBJ1-1 and V is TRBV28, with D maybe TRBD1 (5 bases). The length of the CDR3 is 14 residues. CDR1 is MDHEN, CDR2 SYDVKM, per germline. V shed 2 bases and J shed 1 base, with 8 bases lying between them. DNA of the CDR3: TGTGCCAGCAGTTTAACGACAGCGAACACTGAAGCTTTCTTT. As protein: CASSLTTANTEAFF.

The gene calls are TRBV5-1 and TRBJ2-1; D unclear. Per the germline V gene, CDR1 is SGHRS and CDR2 is YFSETQ. The CDR3 is made up of 16 amino acids. V lost 0 bases and J 7 bases, leaving 17 bases between the germline ends. This chain's CDR3 is CASSLGSPVIRNEQFF. The DNA of the CDR3 is TGCGCCAGCAGCTTGGGAAGTCCTGTCATCAGGAATGAGCAGTTCTTC.

This clone was counted between two and nine times. This chain joins TRBV11-2 and TRBJ2-1; possible D gene TRBD2, 5 bases. The germline V gene has CDR1 SGHAT and CDR2 FQNNGV. The CDR3 length is 13 residues. The V end lost 1 base, the J end lost 4 bases, and 5 bases lay between the germline ends. Here the CDR3 DNA reads TGTGCCAGCAGCTTAGGCGGGTACAATGAGCAGTTCTTC. It yields the protein CASSLGGYNEQFF.

This sequence joins TRBV5-1 and TRBJ2-3; D gene ambiguous. V lost 3 bases and J lost 2, with 4 bases in between. From germline, CDR1 is SGHRS and CDR2 YFSETQ. This CDR3 comprises 12 residues. The CDR3 DNA follows: TGCGCCAGCAGCTACAACACAGATACGCAGTATTTT. Translation gives CASSYNTDTQYF. The whole variable domain, remainder taken from reference TRBV5-1 and TRBJ2-3, is KAGVTQTPRYLIKTRGQQVTLSCSPISGHRSVSWYQQTPGQGLQFLFEYFSETQRNKGNFPGRFSGRQFSNSRSEMNVSTLELGDSALYLCASSYNTDTQYFGPGTRLTVL.

In its sample, this clone was seen a few times. The J gene is TRBJ2-1, the V gene TRBV18, with 7 bases lining up with TRBD1. The CDR3 contains 15 residues. After removal of 9 bases from V and 0 bases from J, the junction contained 8 bases not matched to a gene. Germline V CDR1 and CDR2: KGHSH, LQKENI. CDR3 DNA: TGTGCCAGTACCTTGGGACAGAGCTCCTACAATGAGCAGTTCTTC. It codes for CASTLGQSSYNEQFF.

The rearrangement joins TRBV6-2 or TRBV6-3 to TRBJ2-1; perhaps TRBD1 as D (5 bases). This CDR3 is built from 14 residues. With 5 bases removed from V and 3 bases from J, the gap between germline ends came to 11 bases. CDR1 and CDR2 from the germline V gene are MNHEY and SVGEGT. The CDR3 loop reads CASSRMDNYNEQFF. The CDR3 DNA is TGTGCCAGCAGTAGAATGGACAACTACAATGAGCAGTTCTTC.

The rearrangement uses TRBV20-1 and TRBJ2-1; 7 bases line up with TRBD2. Germline CDR1 is DFQATT and CDR2 is SNEGSKA (reference sequence). J lost 3 bases, V lost 3 bases, and 8 bases had no gene match. The CDR3 sequence is 15 residues long. As DNA, the CDR3 is TGCAGTGCTAGTGCTGCTAGCGGATTCTACAATGAGCAGTTCTTC. Its protein is CSASAASGFYNEQFF.

The rearrangement uses TRBV6-4 and TRBJ2-7, with D possibly TRBD2 on 7 matching bases. Germline V gene lookup returns CDR1 MRHNA and CDR2 SNTAGT. The CDR3 loop spans 15 amino acids. V shed 6 bases and J shed 2 bases, with 17 bases lying between them. CDR3 loop: CASRQQGGWAYEQYF. CDR3 DNA sequence: TGTGCCAGCAGACAACAGGGAGGGTGGGCCTACGAGCAGTACTTC.

The CDR3 sequence: CASSLRPGQVLNTGELFF. CDR3 bases: TGTGCCAGCAGCTTACGGCCGGGACAGGTTTTGAACACCGGGGAGCTGTTTTTT. The rearrangement uses TRBV11-3 and TRBJ2-2; 8 nucleotides agree with TRBD1. This CDR3 has 18 residues. CDR1 and CDR2 (germline): SGHNT, YENEEA. Trimming removed 2 bases from V and 1 base from J; junction bases left unmatched: 9.

This chain uses TRBV3-1 (or the pseudogene TRBV3-2) with TRBJ2-1; 10 positions match TRBD2. V lost 0 bases to trimming and J lost 5 bases; unmatched junction nucleotides: 4. Germline values: CDR1 LGHDT, CDR2 YNNKEL (reference sequence). The CDR3 runs to 16 residues. CDR3 region: CASSQDASGSHNEQFF. DNA of the CDR3: TGTGCCAGCAGCCAAGACGCTAGCGGGAGCCACAATGAGCAGTTCTTC.

This clone was seen only once. The chain combines TRBV5-8 with TRBJ2-1, with TRBD1 matching over 7 bases. The CDR3 is 14 residues long. The junction had 2 bases not matched to a gene; V was cut back by 4 bases and J by 1 base. Germline CDR1 is SGHTS and CDR2 is YDEGEE. CDR3 sequence: CASSRGQSYNEQFF. The CDR3 DNA follows: TGTGCCAGCAGCCGGGGACAGTCCTACAATGAGCAGTTCTTC.

The chain carries TRBV9 and TRBJ2-7; 7 bases line up with TRBD1. From germline, CDR1 is SGDLS and CDR2 YYNGEE. The CDR3 totals 16 residues. V gave up 0 bases and J gave up 4 bases; unmatched junction bases: 10. CDR3 in amino acids: CASSVGGQSNGYEQYF. CDR3 in DNA: TGTGCCAGCAGCGTAGGGGGACAGTCAAACGGGTACGAGCAGTACTTC.

The chain recombines TRBV10-3 with TRBJ2-7, with D possibly TRBD1 on 7 matching bases. V was cut by 6 bases and J by 6 bases, with 24 bases left in between. Germline V lookup: CDR1 ENHRY, CDR2 SYGVKD. The CDR3 has 16 residues. CDR3 protein: CAIRNTRVEGASEQYF. As DNA, the CDR3 is TGTGCCATCAGAAATACTAGGGTGGAGGGGGCGTCCGAGCAGTACTTC.

The V gene is TRBV19, the J gene TRBJ2-1, with D possibly matching TRBD1 (6 bases). CDR1 and CDR2 from the germline V gene are LNHDA and SQIVND (reference sequence). The V and J ends lost 6 bases and 3 bases respectively, with 12 bases between them. The CDR3 contains 14 residues. The CDR3 DNA follows: TGTGCCAGTAGACGCCGGACAGACTACAATGAGCAGTTCTTC. Residues: CASRRRTDYNEQFF.

The chain combines TRBV5-4 with TRBJ1-1, with TRBD1 identical over 11 bases. Germline lookup yields CDR1 SGHNT and CDR2 YYREEE (reference sequence). J lost 5 bases, V lost 4 bases, and 13 bases had no gene match. The CDR3 totals 17 residues. The CDR3 region is CASSQGGTGGGETEAFF. The CDR3, as DNA: TGTGCCAGCAGCCAGGGCGGGACAGGGGGGGGAGAAACTGAAGCTTTCTTT.

The chain employs TRBV5-1 and TRBJ2-2; weak D call: TRBD2 (7 bases). Germline loops: CDR1 SGHRS, CDR2 YFSETQ. The CDR3 is 16 amino acids. Trimming pared 4 bases from V and 2 bases from J, leaving 15 bases between. CDR3 sequence (DNA): TGCGCCAGCAGCCGTCAAGGGGGGGTTAACACCGGGGAGCTGTTTTTT. Protein sequence: CASSRQGGVNTGELFF. Full variable domain (remainder filled in from reference TRBV5-1 and TRBJ2-2): KAGVTQTPRYLIKTRGQQVTLSCSPISGHRSVSWYQQTPGQGLQFLFEYFSETQRNKGNFPGRFSGRQFSNSRSEMNVSTLELGDSALYLCASSRQGGVNTGELFFGEGSRLTVL.

J is TRBJ1-2 and V is TRBV7-9; D is unclear. The CDR3 length is 14 residues. V was clipped by 4 bases and J by 1 base, with 10 bases between them. Looked up from germline, CDR1 is SEHNR and CDR2 is FQNEAQ (reference sequence). The CDR3, as DNA: TGTGCCAGCAGCTCGGCGGGCCTTAACTATGGCTACACCTTC. Amino acids: CASSSAGLNYGYTF.

This clone was seen just once. The chain employs TRBV4-1 and TRBJ1-2; no firm D call. The CDR3 runs 11 residues. Germline values: CDR1 MGHRA, CDR2 YSYEKL. The ends were cut back, 1 base at V and 8 bases at J, with 5 bases in the middle. DNA of the CDR3: TGCGCCAGCAGCCAAGGACTCGGCTACACCTTC. Its protein product is CASSQGLGYTF.

V gene TRBV5-6 combines with J gene TRBJ1-5; D ambiguous. V lost 2 bases and J lost 7, with 22 bases in between. The CDR3 consists of 17 residues. CDR1 is SGHDT and CDR2 is YYEEEE in the germline V gene. As DNA, the CDR3 is TGTGCCAGCAGCTTACTCGAGGGTCTTTCTGACGGGCAGCCCCAGCATTTT. Its protein product is CASSLLEGLSDGQPQHF.

J is TRBJ2-7 and V is TRBV29-1, with TRBD2 matching 7 bases. Losses at the gene ends were 4 bases for V and 2 bases for J; bases not matched to a gene: 2. CDR1 and CDR2 (germline): SQVTM, ANQGSEA. The CDR3 contains 12 residues. CDR3 in DNA: TGCAGCGTTGGGGGAGGGACCTACGAGCAGTACTTC. Translated, it gives CSVGGGTYEQYF.

The genes are TRBV5-1 and TRBJ1-4, with D unclear. CDR3 length: 14 residues. Trimming cost V 0 bases and J 5 bases, with 8 bases left between them. The germline V gene has CDR1 SGHRS and CDR2 YFSETQ. The CDR3 nucleotides read TGCGCCAGCAGCTTGGGGGCAGAGAATGAAAAACTGTTTTTT. Translation gives CASSLGAENEKLFF.

V usage is TRBV19 and J usage is TRBJ1-5; possibly TRBD1 for D (6 bases). Germline CDR1 and CDR2: LNHDA and SQIVND (reference sequence). The V end was cut by 5 bases, the J end by 0 bases, with 17 bases between. This CDR3 region has 17 residues. In DNA form, the CDR3 reads TGTGCCAGTAGTGTCCCGACAGGCAGATATAGCAATCAGCCCCAGCATTTT. Its protein product is CASSVPTGRYSNQPQHF. The variable domain in full, with the rest retrieved from reference TRBV19 and TRBJ1-5, is DGGITQSPKYLFRKEGQNVTLSCEQNLNHDAMYWYRQDPGQGLRLIYYSQIVNDFQKGDIAEGYSVSREKKESFPLTVTSAQKNPTAFYLCASSVPTGRYSNQPQHFGDGTRLSIL.

The chain carries TRBV28 and TRBJ2-7; tentative D call: TRBD1 (6 bases). Trimming took 8 bases from V and 0 from J, leaving 11 bases between them. The CDR3 runs 13 residues. Germline CDR1 reads MDHEN; CDR2 reads SYDVKM. The DNA for the CDR3 is TGTGCCAGCGTGAACAGGGACTCCTACGAGCAGTACTTC. This translates into CASVNRDSYEQYF.

The chain is built from TRBV4-1 and TRBJ2-2; TRBD2 aligns across 15 bases. With 3 bases clipped from V and 7 bases from J, the junction kept 3 bases outside the gene matches. The CDR3 runs to 16 residues. Per the germline V gene, CDR1 is MGHRA and CDR2 is YSYEKL. The CDR3 loop reads CASSHGLAGGVGELFF. Here the CDR3 DNA reads TGCGCCAGCAGCCACGGACTAGCGGGAGGGGTCGGGGAGCTGTTTTTT.

This chain links TRBV28 with TRBJ1-3; 8 bases are a match to TRBD1. V lost 5 bases and J lost 2; bases outside the gene matches: 5. Germline assignment: CDR1 MDHEN and CDR2 SYDVKM. The CDR3 spans 15 residues. CDR3 nucleotides: TGTGCCAGCAGTCCCACCAGGGGGCCTGGAAACACCATATATTTT. Protein: CASSPTRGPGNTIYF.

The J gene is TRBJ1-1, the V gene TRBV19; no definite D call. The V and J ends lost 3 bases and 1 base respectively, with 6 bases between them. Germline lookup yields CDR1 LNHDA and CDR2 SQIVND (reference sequence). The CDR3 spans 13 residues. The CDR3 coding sequence is TGTGCCAGTAGTATTAACTGGAACACTGAAGCTTTCTTT. This encodes CASSINWNTEAFF. Together with reference TRBV19 and TRBJ1-1, the CDR3 gives the full variable domain: DGGITQSPKYLFRKEGQNVTLSCEQNLNHDAMYWYRQDPGQGLRLIYYSQIVNDFQKGDIAEGYSVSREKKESFPLTVTSAQKNPTAFYLCASSINWNTEAFFGQGTRLTVV.